Each of the 15 T cell receptor beta chains below was sequenced from the same sample in a study of CD8+CD57+ T cells in acquired aplastic anemia. The template used for profiling TCR beta VDJ and CDR3 was genomic DNA. TCRdb itself ran the reads through MiXCR, one entry per CDR3 protein. The sample lists about 220,000 distinct CDR3 sequences, 34% seen once, with around 1.1% in the top ten. The sequencing sample was made of sorted CD4+, CD8+, or CD8+CD57+ T cells (not recorded which) from PBMCs. These receptors were obtained from a human donor in good health, serving as a control.

The J gene is TRBJ2-5, the V gene TRBV3-1; 8 nucleotides match TRBD2. This CDR3 comprises 16 residues. V dropped 1 base and J dropped 5; count of bases not matched to a gene: 9. Germline CDR1 reads LGHDT; CDR2 reads YNNKEL (reference sequence). The CDR3 region is CASSQGFRGGQETQYF. In DNA form, the CDR3 reads TGTGCCAGCAGCCAAGGTTTTCGGGGGGGCCAGGAGACCCAGTACTTC.

This clonotype was found many times. This chain connects TRBV20-1 to TRBJ2-7, with 8 bases aligning to TRBD1. V lost 0 bases and J lost 6; bases outside the gene matches: 7. This CDR3 is built from 14 residues. Germline V lookup: CDR1 DFQATT, CDR2 SNEGSKA (reference sequence). DNA for the CDR3: TGCAGTGCTAGAGACCTGGACAGGGCGAGCGAGCAGTACTTC. It encodes CSARDLDRASEQYF.

The J gene is TRBJ1-1, the V gene TRBV29-1; D uncertain. The germline V gene has CDR1 SQVTM and CDR2 ANQGSEA. This CDR3 is 12 amino acids long. V lost 4 bases to trimming and J lost 4 bases, with 10 bases between them. In DNA, the CDR3 is TGCAGCGTTGTCTCCGGGAGCACTGAAGCTTTCTTT. Its translation: CSVVSGSTEAFF.

This clonotype was counted many times. The chain is built from TRBV20-1 and TRBJ2-1; 8 bases are a match to TRBD1. The CDR3 consists of 13 residues. CDR1 is DFQATT and CDR2 is SNEGSKA in the germline V gene (reference sequence). V lost 6 bases, J lost 2 bases, and 3 bases stayed unmatched. As DNA, the CDR3 is TGCAGTGCAGGACAGGGCGCCTACAATGAGCAGTTCTTC. Amino acids: CSAGQGAYNEQFF.

The CDR3: CAISALETQYF. The CDR3 coding sequence is TGTGCCATCAGTGCCCTAGAGACCCAGTACTTC. This chain uses TRBV10-3 with TRBJ2-5; unclear D gene. CDR1 is ENHRY and CDR2 is SYGVKD in the germline V gene. Trimming pared 4 bases from V and 4 bases from J, leaving 4 bases between. CDR3 length: 11 amino acids.

Comments on this clonotype: At one of its ends the junction is not consistent with the germline gene, which may arise from a read error. The rearrangement links TRBV19 to TRBJ2-3, with 7 bases matching TRBD1. This CDR3 has 15 amino acids. Germline CDR1 is LNHDA and CDR2 is SQIVND (reference sequence). The CDR3 protein is CATSTYRGSTDTQYF. The CDR3 region has the DNA TGTGCCACTAGTACTTACAGGGGAAGCACAGATACGCAATATTTT.

This clonotype was counted ten times or more. The chain has TRBV19 and TRBJ1-6; TRBD1 matches 8 bases. V lost 8 bases, J lost 0 bases, and 9 bases stayed unmatched. Per the germline V gene, CDR1 is LNHDA and CDR2 is SQIVND (reference sequence). The CDR3 totals 17 residues. In DNA form, the CDR3 reads TGTGCCAGTGGAGGACAGGGTTTAAGCTCCTATAATTCACCCCTCCACTTT. Its translation is CASGGQGLSSYNSPLHF.

The chain links TRBV5-1 to TRBJ2-5; 7 nucleotides line up with TRBD2. The CDR3 extends over 16 amino acids. The trim removed 0 bases at V and 5 bases at J, leaving 10 bases unmatched. The germline gives CDR1 SGHRS, CDR2 YFSETQ. Here the CDR3 reads CASSLGEGSGEETQYF. CDR3 coding DNA: TGCGCCAGCAGCTTGGGTGAGGGAAGCGGGGAGGAGACCCAGTACTTC.

The gene calls are TRBV30 and TRBJ1-6; D not certain. CDR1 GTSNPN and CDR2 SVGIG come from the germline V gene (reference sequence). This CDR3 is built from 12 residues. V was cut by 4 bases and J by 8 bases, with 9 bases left in between. The CDR3 coding sequence is TGTGCCTGGAAATATCCGGATTCACCCCTCCACTTT. Amino acids: CAWKYPDSPLHF.

This clonotype has a count of ten or more. V is TRBV6-1 and J is TRBJ1-5, with 8 positions matching TRBD1. V lost 6 bases to trimming and J lost 4 bases; unmatched junction nucleotides: 5. The CDR3 loop spans 14 amino acids. From germline, CDR1 is MNHNS and CDR2 SASEGT. CDR3 coding DNA: TGTGCCAGCAGCATACGGACAGGGAATCAGCCCCAGCATTTT. As protein: CASSIRTGNQPQHF.

This clonotype was observed many times. The CDR3 DNA follows: TGCAGTGCGGAGGACAGGCGGGGGAACACTGAAGCTTTCTTT. This gives the protein CSAEDRRGNTEAFF. The V and J genes are TRBV20-1 and TRBJ1-1; 7 bases are a match to TRBD1. The germline V gene has CDR1 DFQATT and CDR2 SNEGSKA (reference sequence). The CDR3 covers 14 residues. V shed 6 bases, J shed 1 base, and the junction held 8 bases outside the gene matches.

This clonotype was found many times. The V and J genes are TRBV20-1 and TRBJ2-7; D unclear. V lost 5 bases to trimming and J lost 0 bases, with 11 bases between them. Germline values: CDR1 DFQATT, CDR2 SNEGSKA (reference sequence). This CDR3 contains 13 residues. The CDR3, as DNA: TGCAGTGCTCCAAGCGCCGGCTCCTACGAGCAGTACTTC. Encoded protein: CSAPSAGSYEQYF.

V gene TRBV24-1 combines with J gene TRBJ2-5, with D possibly matching TRBD2 (5 bases). Trimming removed 4 bases from V and 4 bases from J, with 21 bases in between. Germline V gene lookup returns CDR1 KGHDR and CDR2 SFDVKD. The CDR3 is 17 residues long. CDR3 DNA: TGTGCCACCAGTGACGAACCCCGGGAAAGGCAAAGAGAGACCCAGTACTTC. Residues: CATSDEPRERQRETQYF.

The rearrangement joins TRBV25-1 to TRBJ2-7, with D maybe TRBD1 (6 bases). This CDR3 contains 18 residues. Trimming cost V 6 bases and J 2 bases, with 26 bases left between them. CDR1 and CDR2 (germline): MGHDK, SYGVNS. The DNA of the CDR3 is TGTGCCAGCAGCTATACGGGATATGAGGGACATCAAACCTACGAGCAGTACTTC. Translated: CASSYTGYEGHQTYEQYF.

As for this clonotype: This may be a read error: a much more frequent sequence differs by one nucleotide. The rearrangement uses TRBV12-3 or TRBV12-4 and TRBJ1-1; D not resolved. The CDR3 covers 14 residues. The CDR3 spells CASGLRGSNTEAFF. The CDR3 coding sequence is TGTGCCAGCGGTTTACGGGGATCGAACACTGAAGCTTTCTTT.